The 5 T cell receptor beta chains below come from one sample, sequenced in a study of tumor-infiltrating lymphocytes in primary liver carcinoma. With a constant-region primer, TCR beta cDNA was made from about 0.55 ug of total RNA. Researchers made the TCR beta libraries by running three nested multiplex PCR rounds with slightly modified ARM-PCR. The opening two PCR rounds, around 11 cycles each, paired TRBV1-TRBV30 forward primers with a C-beta reverse primer. TCRdb processed the multiplex PCR reads anew with MiXCR; each CDR3 protein has one entry. The table has roughly 200,000 distinct CDR3 sequences, around four fifths seen once; the top ten hold 15% to 20%. Unsorted bulk tissue, roughly 19-34 mg of it, served as the source for co-extraction of RNA and DNA. The specimen sequenced was tumor tissue from primary liver carcinoma. These receptors originate from a man aged 40-49 years with primary liver carcinoma and hepatitis B virus infection.

In the case of this clonotype: The conserved closing phenylalanine or tryptophan is absent in this CDR3, likely reflecting a read error. This chain uses TRBV29-1 with TRBJ2-5; D call uncertain. Germline CDR1 is SQVTM and CDR2 is ANQGSEA. This CDR3 has 13 residues. The CDR3 nucleotides are TGCAGCGTTGAAGCCTCGATACAAGAGATCCAGTACTCC. Translating gives CSVEASIQEIQYS.

Points on this clonotype: An end of the junction does not agree with germline; a read error may underlie this. The chain is built from TRBV11-1 and TRBJ1-6, with D maybe TRBD1 (5 bases). The CDR3 contains 13 residues. Germline V gene sequence: CDR1 SGHAT, CDR2 FQDESV (reference sequence). CDR3 amino acids: CVISRTLVSALHF. CDR3 nucleotides: TGTGTCATCAGCCGGACACTGGTTTCAGCCCTCCACTTC.

The chain carries TRBV29-1 and TRBJ2-1, with TRBD1 matching over 8 bases. The germline V gene encodes CDR1 SQVTM and CDR2 ANQGSEA. The CDR3 covers 14 residues. The CDR3 region has the DNA TGCAGTGGGAGGACAGGGCGACCCTACAATGAGCAGTTCTTC. Its protein is CSGRTGRPYNEQFF.

As regards this clonotype: One end of the junction is discordant with germline, which a read error may explain. The J gene is TRBJ1-2, the V gene TRBV4-2; D might be TRBD1 (5 bases). The CDR3 spans 14 residues. The germline V gene encodes CDR1 LGHNA and CDR2 YNFKEQ. CDR3: CASIQDQTGWGYTF. The CDR3 region has the DNA TGTGCCAGCATCCAAGATCAAACAGGCTGGGGCTACACCTTC.

Note on this clonotype: The conserved phenylalanine or tryptophan is not found at the CDR3 terminus, so this likely reflects a read error. This chain links TRBV29-1 with TRBJ2-5; D is perhaps TRBD1 (5 bases). The CDR3 has 11 amino acids. The germline V gene has CDR1 SQVTM and CDR2 ANQGSEA. CDR3 protein: CSVGPIETQYV. The CDR3 nucleotides are TGCAGTGTGGGGCCGATAGAGACTCAGTACGTC.